Detailed here is one T cell receptor beta chain. At one end, the junction sequence differs from germline, possibly due to a read error. Genomic DNA yielded TCR beta CDR3, amplified by two-round multiplex PCR. Primers were specific to each TRBV and TRBJ gene in first-round PCR. TCRdb analysed the multiplex PCR reads with MiXCR anew, one entry per CDR3 protein. Counted here are some 20,000 distinct CDR3 sequences, around 42% occurring once; the ten biggest clones make up roughly 60%. The sample belongs to a study of prognosis after radiotherapy for stage I lung cancer. The germline CDR1 and CDR2 sequences are LNHNV and YYDKDF (reference sequence). The CDR3 sequence is 15 residues long.

The chain employs TRBV15 and TRBJ1-5; D not resolved. Sequencing was performed on PBMCs, taken before or after stereotactic body radiation therapy (not recorded which). The receptor was isolated from a donor aged 50 or older with non-small cell lung cancer. CDR3 protein: CATSRDRHGNQPQHF. CDR3 coding DNA: TGCGCCACCAGCAGAGATCGACATGGGAATCAGCCCCAGCATTTT.